Shown below are 24 T cell receptor beta chains from a single sample sequenced in a study of glioma-infiltrating T cells after dendritic cell vaccination. As to time point: after dendritic cell vaccination, including at tumor progression/relapse. TCRdb's copy holds only in-frame clones and misses some; the assay was immunoSEQ multiplex PCR. The sample carries approximately 85,000 clones, 85% recorded once. Sequences were derived from blood, sampled after dendritic cell vaccination. The receptors originated from a human donor with glioblastoma.

The V call is TRBV7-9, the J call TRBJ2-2; D not certain. Germline V gives CDR1 SEHNR, CDR2 FQNEAQ (reference sequence). CDR3 size: 13 residues. Trimming stripped 6 bases from V and 5 bases from J, with 10 bases between. The CDR3: CASRQTETGELFF. The CDR3 region has the DNA TGTGCCAGCAGACAAACAGAGACCGGGGAGCTGTTTTTT. Full variable domain (missing parts from reference TRBV7-9 and TRBJ2-2): DTGVSQNPRHKITKRGQNVTFRCDPISEHNRLYWYRQTLGQGPEFLTYFQNEAQLEKSRLLSDRFSAERPKGSFSTLEIQRTEQGDSAMYLCASRQTETGELFFGEGSRLTVL.

The rearrangement links TRBV10-3 to TRBJ1-3, with 9 bases identical to TRBD1. From germline, CDR1 is ENHRY and CDR2 SYGVKD. The CDR3 has 18 amino acids. V dropped 6 bases and J dropped 0; count of bases not matched to a gene: 12. The CDR3 DNA is TGTGCCATCAGGGCGGGACAGGGAAGCACGCCCTCTGGAAACACCATATATTTT. It translates to CAIRAGQGSTPSGNTIYF.

The chain links TRBV4-1 to TRBJ1-2, with a weak D call TRBD1 (6 bases). The V and J ends lost 0 bases and 13 bases respectively, with 24 bases between them. Germline CDR1 is MGHRA and CDR2 is YSYEKL. The CDR3 sequence is 16 residues long. CDR3 sequence: CASSQDTMAGVVFCTF. Written as DNA, the CDR3 is TGCGCCAGCAGCCAAGACACCATGGCAGGGGTGGTTTTTTGCACCTTC.

This chain uses TRBV9 with TRBJ2-2, with 8 bases lining up with TRBD1. The CDR3 extends over 22 amino acids. Germline values: CDR1 SGDLS, CDR2 YYNGEE. V lost 1 base and J lost 1; bases outside the gene matches: 21. The CDR3 reads CASSVPILPRGQVIGNTGELFF. CDR3 coding DNA: TGTGCCAGCAGCGTACCGATATTGCCCAGGGGGCAGGTTATAGGGAACACCGGGGAGCTGTTTTTT. Full variable domain (missing parts from reference TRBV9 and TRBJ2-2): DSGVTQTPKHLITATGQRVTLRCSPRSGDLSVYWYQQSLDQGLQFLIQYYNGEERAKGNILERFSAQQFPDLHSELNLSSLELGDSALYFCASSVPILPRGQVIGNTGELFFGEGSRLTVL.

This chain connects TRBV18 to TRBJ2-2; 13 bases align to TRBD2. After removal of 2 bases from V and 1 base from J, the junction contained 4 bases not matched to a gene. The CDR3 length is 18 residues. The V gene's germline CDR1 is KGHSH and CDR2 LQKENI. The CDR3 DNA reads as TGTGCCAGCTCACCAGGACTAGCGGGGGCCTTGAACACCGGGGAGCTGTTTTTT. Amino acid sequence: CASSPGLAGALNTGELFF. The full variable domain, rest sourced from reference TRBV18 and TRBJ2-2, is NAGVMQNPRHLVRRRGQEARLRCSPMKGHSHVYWYRQLPEEGLKFMVYLQKENIIDESGMPKERFSAEFPKEGPSILRIQQVVRGDSAAYFCASSPGLAGALNTGELFFGEGSRLTVL.

The chain carries TRBV19 and TRBJ2-7; D not resolved. This CDR3 comprises 15 residues. The germline V and J ends were trimmed by 3 bases and 3 bases, with 15 bases remaining between them. CDR1 and CDR2 (germline): LNHDA, SQIVND (reference sequence). CDR3 coding DNA: TGTGCCAGTAGTATCCCTTCCTCGGGTGTCTACGAGCAGTACTTC. As protein: CASSIPSSGVYEQYF.

V usage is TRBV7-2 and J usage is TRBJ1-1; TRBD1 matches 7 bases. The CDR3 extends over 15 amino acids. Germline V gene lookup returns CDR1 SGHTA and CDR2 FQGNSA. The V and J ends lost 1 base and 4 bases, in that order; junction bases with no gene match: 6. DNA for the CDR3: TGTGCCAGCAGCTTAGGGATGACAGGGACCACTGAAGCTTTCTTT. It codes for CASSLGMTGTTEAFF.

This chain joins TRBV6-5 and TRBJ1-2, with 7 bases fitting TRBD1. V lost 3 bases, J lost 6 bases, and 10 bases stayed unmatched. The CDR3 covers 15 residues. In germline, CDR1 is MNHEY, CDR2 SVGAGI. In nucleotides, the CDR3 is TGTGCCAGCAGTTATAGTGACAGGGCTGGAAATGGCTACACCTTC. Translated: CASSYSDRAGNGYTF.

The V call is TRBV2, the J call TRBJ2-7; 9 bases are shared with TRBD1. Germline CDR1 is SNHLY and CDR2 is FYNNEI. This CDR3 spans 15 amino acids. The V and J ends lost 1 base and 0 bases, in that order; junction bases with no gene match: 1. CDR3 bases: TGTGCCAGCAGTGAAGTGACAGGGGGCTCCTACGAGCAGTACTTC. Amino acid sequence: CASSEVTGGSYEQYF.

The V and J genes are TRBV4-1 and TRBJ2-7; 13 bases agree with TRBD2. The germline CDR1 and CDR2 sequences are MGHRA and YSYEKL. The CDR3 length is 17 residues. V lost 0 bases and J lost 4; bases outside the gene matches: 6. The CDR3 is CASSQETTSGGGYEQYF. The CDR3 region has the DNA TGCGCCAGCAGCCAAGAAACTACTAGCGGGGGGGGTTACGAGCAGTACTTC.

V and J are TRBV5-1 and TRBJ2-5, with TRBD2 identical over 8 bases. The J call may not be correct, given that the DNA end is closer to TRBJ2-7. The CDR3 totals 15 residues. Germline V gene lookup returns CDR1 SGHRS and CDR2 YFSETQ. CDR3: CASSLISGMIYEQYF. The DNA for the CDR3 is TGCGCCAGCAGCTTGATTAGCGGGATGATCTACGAGCAGTACTTC.

V usage is TRBV2 and J usage is TRBJ2-3; 13 bases fit TRBD2. V trimming: 6 bases; J trimming: 5 bases; junction bases outside the gene matches: 2. The CDR3 runs 14 residues. CDR1 SNHLY and CDR2 FYNNEI come from the germline V gene. The DNA for the CDR3 is TGTGCCAGCAGAAGACTAGCGGGAGGAGATACGCAGTATTTT. This sequence encodes CASRRLAGGDTQYF.

The chain employs TRBV4-1 and TRBJ2-3, with 11 bases that match TRBD2. Germline loops: CDR1 MGHRA, CDR2 YSYEKL. This CDR3 comprises 17 residues. Trimming cost V 0 bases and J 2 bases; bases outside gene matches: 4. Here the CDR3 DNA reads TGCGCCAGCAGCCAAGATCGGGGACTAGCGGACACAGATACGCAGTATTTT. Its protein product is CASSQDRGLADTDTQYF.

The CDR3 sequence is CASSQNLAGLGNEQFF. As DNA, the CDR3 is TGTGCCAGCTCACAAAATCTAGCGGGGCTCGGCAATGAGCAGTTCTTC. This chain joins TRBV18 and TRBJ2-1; 9 bases map to TRBD2. Trimming removed 4 bases from V and 6 bases from J; junction bases left unmatched: 10. The germline CDR1 and CDR2 sequences are KGHSH and LQKENI. The CDR3 spans 16 residues. Supplemented by reference TRBV18 and TRBJ2-1, the full variable domain reads NAGVMQNPRHLVRRRGQEARLRCSPMKGHSHVYWYRQLPEEGLKFMVYLQKENIIDESGMPKERFSAEFPKEGPSILRIQQVVRGDSAAYFCASSQNLAGLGNEQFFGPGTRLTVL.

The chain employs TRBV2 and TRBJ2-2; TRBD1 matches at 7 bases. V lost 3 bases, J lost 5 bases, and 3 bases stayed unmatched. CDR1 is SNHLY, CDR2 FYNNEI, per germline. The CDR3 length is 14 residues. CDR3 protein: CASSETGQTGELFF. CDR3 DNA sequence: TGTGCCAGCAGTGAGACGGGACAGACCGGGGAGCTGTTTTTT.

This chain links TRBV7-6 with TRBJ1-1; a weak D match, TRBD1 (6 bases). Germline V lookup: CDR1 SGHVS, CDR2 FNYEAQ. The CDR3 extends over 16 amino acids. The V end was cut by 4 bases, the J end by 0 bases, with 15 bases between. The CDR3 nucleotides are TGTGCCAGCAGCTCCCCGGACAGATCCATGAACACTGAAGCTTTCTTT. Translation: CASSSPDRSMNTEAFF. Together with reference TRBV7-6 and TRBJ1-1, the CDR3 gives the full variable domain: GAGVSQSPRYKVTKRGQDVALRCDPISGHVSLYWYRQALGQGPEFLTYFNYEAQQDKSGLPNDRFSAERPEGSISTLTIQRTEQRDSAMYRCASSSPDRSMNTEAFFGQGTRLTVV.

This clone occurred a few times. This rearrangement joins TRBV5-4 to TRBJ1-6; tentative D call: TRBD1 (6 bases). CDR1 SGHNT and CDR2 YYREEE come from the germline V gene (reference sequence). V lost 4 bases and J lost 8, with 16 bases in between. The CDR3 has 15 residues. In DNA, the CDR3 is TGTGCCAGCAGCGCGACAGGCTTTATTGATTCACCCCTCCACTTT. This translates into CASSATGFIDSPLHF.

The CDR3 loop reads CASSLQQGDQYF. The CDR3 nucleotides read TGTGCCAGCAGCTTACAACAGGGGGATCAGTACTTC. The gene calls are TRBV5-5 and TRBJ2-7; TRBD1 aligns across 8 bases. Trimming at V came to 2 bases and at J to 10 bases, leaving 5 bases not matched to a gene. The CDR3 has 12 amino acids. CDR1 is SGHKS and CDR2 is YYEKEE in the germline V gene (reference sequence).

This clone was detected only once. The rearrangement joins TRBV7-2 to TRBJ1-1; weak D call: TRBD1 (6 bases). The germline V gene has CDR1 SGHTA and CDR2 FQGNSA. With 4 bases removed from V and 5 bases from J, the gap between germline ends came to 20 bases. CDR3 size: 16 residues. CDR3: CASSSGPLRGGTEAFF. CDR3 coding DNA: TGTGCCAGCAGCTCAGGCCCCCTCAGGGGTGGGACTGAAGCTTTCTTT.

J is TRBJ2-1 and V is TRBV29-1, with D perhaps TRBD2 (6 bases). V gave up 5 bases and J gave up 15 bases, with 26 bases separating them. Germline V gene data show CDR1 as SQVTM and CDR2 as ANQGSEA. The CDR3 runs 14 residues. In DNA form, the CDR3 reads TGCAGCGTTAACTCTGAAAACCGGGACTCCAAGGGGTTCTTC. It yields the protein CSVNSENRDSKGFF.

The chain combines TRBV7-9 with TRBJ2-7; 9 bases align to TRBD1. Germline CDR1 SEHNR, CDR2 FQNEAQ (reference sequence). With V trimmed by 5 bases and J by 9 bases, 11 bases remained unmatched. The CDR3 has 14 residues. This CDR3 is CASSPRDRVSAQYF. The CDR3 DNA reads TGTGCCAGCAGCCCCAGGGACAGGGTATCCGCGCAGTACTTC.

The rearrangement links TRBV6-5 to TRBJ1-2; TRBD1 aligns across 7 bases. V shed 0 bases, J shed 5 bases, and the junction held 9 bases outside the gene matches. The CDR3 has 16 residues. From germline, CDR1 is MNHEY and CDR2 SVGAGI. The CDR3 bases are TGTGCCAGCAGTTACTCGGGGGACAGTAGACTTTATGGCTACACCTTC. It encodes CASSYSGDSRLYGYTF.

This chain links TRBV7-3 with TRBJ2-3; the D gene is possibly TRBD2 (6 bases). Germline V gene sequence: CDR1 SGHTA, CDR2 FQGTGA. V gave up 1 base and J gave up 7 bases, with 30 bases separating them. There are 20 residues in the CDR3. The CDR3 reads CASSLRAVEGRGGPRYTQYF. CDR3 DNA sequence: TGTGCCAGCAGCTTAAGGGCTGTTGAAGGACGGGGAGGCCCCAGGTATACGCAGTATTTT.

The chain employs TRBV29-1 and TRBJ1-4; D possibly corresponds to TRBD1 (6 bases). Per germline, CDR1 SQVTM and CDR2 ANQGSEA. There are 13 residues in the CDR3. V was pared by 4 bases and J by 8 bases, with 14 bases between. CDR3 coding DNA: TGCAGCGTTGCGGTGGGGGCTGGGGAAAAACTGTTTTTT. This sequence encodes CSVAVGAGEKLFF. Combining the CDR3 with reference TRBV29-1 and TRBJ1-4 gives the whole variable domain SAVISQKPSRDICQRGTSLTIQCQVDSQVTMMFWYRQQPGQSLTLIATANQGSEATYESGFVIDKFPISRPNLTFSTLTVSNMSPEDSSIYLCSVAVGAGEKLFFGSGTQLSVL.